Listed below are T cell receptor beta chains from one sample, sequenced in a study of cytomegalovirus exposure and HLA in healthy donors. Using immunoSEQ multiplex PCR, the repertoire was profiled, and TCRdb retains in-frame clones only, with some absent. The table shows around 200,000 clones, with 82% occurring only once. The sequenced material came from PBMCs. The receptors stem from a woman in her forties in good health and CMV-seronegative. The CDR3 runs from the conserved cysteine through the conserved F or W. The D gene is left open where the match is weak. The size entry is marked missing in some rows and otherwise reads once, few, many or a size class.

D: NA
J: TRBJ2-2
V: TRBV6-1
size: NA
DNA: TGTGCCAGCAGTGTGACAGGTGGAGCCGGGGAGCTGTTTTTT
CDR3: CASSVTGGAGELFF

D: NA
J: TRBJ2-7
V: TRBV9
size: NA
DNA: TGTGCCAGCAGCGTAGCACACGCCGGGTACGAGCAGTACTTC
CDR3: CASSVAHAGYEQYF

D: NA
J: TRBJ2-7
V: TRBV5-1
size: NA
DNA: TGCGCCAGCAGCTTGCAGGGGAACCACGAGCAGTACTTC
CDR3: CASSLQGNHEQYF

D: NA
J: TRBJ2-5
V: TRBV2
size: NA
DNA: TGTGCCAGCGGAGAGACGAGGCAAGAGACCCAGTACTTC
CDR3: CASGETRQETQYF

D: TRBD1
J: TRBJ1-3
V: TRBV9
size: NA
DNA: TGTGCCAGCAGCGTAGGGGACAGGTTTGGAAACACCATATATTTT
CDR3: CASSVGDRFGNTIYF

D: TRBD1
J: TRBJ1-5
V: TRBV30
size: NA
DNA: TGTGCCTGGAGTGGACAGGGCCGTAATCAGCCCCAGCATTTT
CDR3: CAWSGQGRNQPQHF

D: TRBD2
J: TRBJ2-2
V: TRBV7-2
size: once
DNA: TGTGCCAGCAGCTTAGGGCGGGAGAGGAGCGGGGAGCTGTTTTTT
CDR3: CASSLGRERSGELFF

D: TRBD2
J: TRBJ2-7
V: TRBV27
size: NA
DNA: TGTGCCAGCAGTTCGCATAGCGGGGGAGCCTACGAGCAGTACTTC
CDR3: CASSSHSGGAYEQYF

D: NA
J: TRBJ1-3
V: TRBV2
size: NA
DNA: TGTGCCAGCAGTGAGGCCGACTCTGGAAACACCATATATTTT
CDR3: CASSEADSGNTIYF

D: NA
J: TRBJ1-5
V: TRBV15
size: NA
DNA: TGTGCCACCAGCAGGATTTCACAGCCCTTTCTGGCGCAGCCCCAGCATTTT
CDR3: CATSRISQPFLAQPQHF